The 25 T cell receptor beta chains given below trace back to one sample, sequenced in a study of T cells in narcolepsy. Assay used: immunoSEQ multiplex PCR; TCRdb lists only in-frame clones, some missing. The data hold 11,000 or so clones, with approximately 94% observed a single time. The sample consisted of CD45RA- memory CD4+ T cells from PBMCs. The receptors were sampled from a human donor with narcolepsy.

The rearrangement links TRBV6-6 to TRBJ1-5; D not resolved. Germline assignment: CDR1 MNHNY and CDR2 SVGAGI (reference sequence). The germline V and J ends were trimmed by 5 bases and 7 bases, with 21 bases remaining between them. The CDR3 length is 16 residues. The CDR3 DNA sequence: TGTGCCAGCAGTCGAAAAAGACCAACGAAAGGGCAGCCCCAGCATTTT. Residues: CASSRKRPTKGQPQHF.

The chain combines TRBV19 with TRBJ1-4, with D possibly matching TRBD1 (6 bases). Germline lookup yields CDR1 LNHDA and CDR2 SQIVND (reference sequence). V shed 6 bases and J shed 12 bases, with 17 bases lying between them. The CDR3 covers 13 residues. The CDR3 DNA is TGTGCCAGTAGCGCTGCCGGGGGGCTAGAACTGTTTTTT. Its translation: CASSAAGGLELFF. The whole variable domain, remainder taken from reference TRBV19 and TRBJ1-4, is DGGITQSPKYLFRKEGQNVTLSCEQNLNHDAMYWYRQDPGQGLRLIYYSQIVNDFQKGDIAEGYSVSREKKESFPLTVTSAQKNPTAFYLCASSAAGGLELFFGSGTQLSVL.

V and J are TRBV7-9 and TRBJ1-4, with D perhaps TRBD1 (5 bases). V lost 4 bases to trimming and J lost 1 base, with 13 bases between them. The CDR3 extends over 16 amino acids. The germline gives CDR1 SEHNR, CDR2 FQNEAQ (reference sequence). This chain's CDR3 is CASSSGQWVTNEKLFF. In DNA, the CDR3 is TGTGCCAGCAGCTCAGGGCAGTGGGTAACTAATGAAAAACTGTTTTTT.

The chain carries TRBV5-1 and TRBJ2-7; tentatively, D is TRBD1 (5 bases). The CDR3 is made up of 15 amino acids. With 2 bases removed from V and 6 bases from J, the gap between germline ends came to 18 bases. Germline assignment: CDR1 SGHRS and CDR2 YFSETQ. The CDR3 sequence: CASSLGALQGREQYF. For the CDR3, the DNA is TGCGCCAGCAGCTTAGGCGCGCTGCAGGGTCGCGAGCAGTACTTC.

The chain carries TRBV7-9 and TRBJ1-1; TRBD1 matches at 7 bases. The V segment lost 4 bases and the J segment 5 bases; nucleotides outside the gene matches: 10. The CDR3 runs to 15 residues. Germline CDR1 and CDR2: SEHNR and FQNEAQ (reference sequence). In DNA form, the CDR3 reads TGTGCCAGCAGCTCGCGGAGGGGGCCGAGGACTGAAGCTTTCTTT. Translation: CASSSRRGPRTEAFF.

V gene TRBV5-1 combines with J gene TRBJ1-1; D is perhaps TRBD1 (5 bases). Germline V gene lookup returns CDR1 SGHRS and CDR2 YFSETQ. The CDR3 length is 15 residues. V gave up 0 bases and J gave up 7 bases, with 16 bases separating them. The chain's CDR3 is CASSLVPGRGGEAFF. The CDR3 DNA is TGCGCCAGCAGCTTGGTCCCGGGACGTGGAGGTGAAGCTTTCTTT.

This chain uses TRBV23-1 with TRBJ1-1; TRBD1 matches 9 bases. TRBV23-1 is given ORF status, its function remaining uncertain. The CDR3 length is 21 residues. V trimming: 8 bases; J trimming: 0 bases; junction bases outside the gene matches: 25. The CDR3 region has the DNA TGCGCCAGCCTAGAGAGGGATGGACAGGGGTCGAGGTGGGCCTTGAACACTGAAGCTTTCTTT. Its protein is CASLERDGQGSRWALNTEAFF.

The chain carries TRBV30 and TRBJ1-5; D gene uncertain. Trimming shortened V by 1 base and J by 3 bases, and 7 bases separated the two germline ends. This CDR3 has 13 residues. Germline V gene lookup returns CDR1 GTSNPN and CDR2 SVGIG (reference sequence). CDR3 nucleotides: TGTGCCTGGAGTGGGGCCATCAATCAGCCCCAGCATTTT. Its translation is CAWSGAINQPQHF.

The rearrangement links TRBV12-5 to TRBJ1-3, with 11 bases aligning to TRBD1. The germline V gene has CDR1 LGHNT and CDR2 FRNRAP. J gave up 0 bases and V 1 base, and 8 bases lay outside the gene matches. This CDR3 has 19 amino acids. The CDR3 protein is CASGLAIGTGGDSGNTIYF. In nucleotides, the CDR3 is TGTGCTAGTGGTTTGGCAATAGGGACAGGGGGTGACTCTGGAAACACCATATATTTT.

The chain couples TRBV15 to TRBJ1-2, with D possibly matching TRBD1 (5 bases). There are 14 residues in the CDR3. Germline V gene data show CDR1 as LNHNV and CDR2 as YYDKDF (reference sequence). Trimming stripped 0 bases from V and 7 bases from J, with 12 bases between. In nucleotides, the CDR3 is TGTGCCACCAGCAGAGAATTGACAGATCGTGGCTACACCTTC. Its protein product is CATSRELTDRGYTF.

The rearrangement links TRBV27 to TRBJ1-4; D call uncertain. V lost 3 bases and J 2 bases, leaving 7 bases between the germline ends. Germline-derived CDR1 and CDR2 are MNHEY and SMNVEV (reference sequence). This CDR3 has 14 residues. The CDR3 loop is CASSFDRTNEKLFF. CDR3 nucleotides: TGTGCCAGCAGTTTTGACCGTACTAATGAAAAACTGTTTTTT.

J is TRBJ2-1 and V is TRBV19; TRBD1 matches at 9 bases. There are 15 residues in the CDR3. CDR1 is LNHDA, CDR2 SQIVND, per germline (reference sequence). The J segment lost 5 bases and the V segment lost 6 bases, leaving 8 bases of the junction unmatched. CDR3 amino acids: CASRVGQGPHNEQFF. CDR3 in DNA: TGTGCCAGTAGGGTGGGACAGGGTCCCCACAATGAGCAGTTCTTC. The whole variable domain, remainder taken from reference TRBV19 and TRBJ2-1, is DGGITQSPKYLFRKEGQNVTLSCEQNLNHDAMYWYRQDPGQGLRLIYYSQIVNDFQKGDIAEGYSVSREKKESFPLTVTSAQKNPTAFYLCASRVGQGPHNEQFFGPGTRLTVL.

The chain has TRBV11-3 and TRBJ1-6, with D unresolved. Trimming shortened V by 5 bases and J by 8 bases, and 7 bases separated the two germline ends. CDR3 length equals 12 residues. Germline V lookup: CDR1 SGHNT, CDR2 YENEEA. The DNA for the CDR3 is TGTGCCAGCAGCCAAAGAGATTCACCCCTCCACTTT. Amino acids: CASSQRDSPLHF.

The rearrangement joins TRBV6-1 to TRBJ1-5; D gene uncertain. V lost 7 bases, J lost 8 bases, and 18 bases lay in between. Looked up from germline, CDR1 is MNHNS and CDR2 is SASEGT. The CDR3 is 14 amino acids. The CDR3 DNA reads TGTGCCAGCACTACCGGGGAGGCAAGGAAGCCCCAGCATTTT. Amino acid sequence: CASTTGEARKPQHF.

The gene calls are TRBV7-9 and TRBJ2-7, with a weak D call TRBD1 (6 bases). Germline CDR1 is SEHNR and CDR2 is FQNEAQ (reference sequence). This CDR3 has 14 amino acids. V lost 4 bases to trimming and J lost 3 bases, with 13 bases between them. This CDR3 reads CASSSYRVFYEQYF. CDR3 DNA sequence: TGTGCCAGCAGCTCCTACAGGGTTTTCTACGAGCAGTACTTC. The variable domain in full, with the rest retrieved from reference TRBV7-9 and TRBJ2-7, is DTGVSQNPRHKITKRGQNVTFRCDPISEHNRLYWYRQTLGQGPEFLTYFQNEAQLEKSRLLSDRFSAERPKGSFSTLEIQRTEQGDSAMYLCASSSYRVFYEQYFGPGTRLTVT.

The V and J genes are TRBV7-6 and TRBJ1-1; 7 bases are shared with TRBD1. Germline V lookup: CDR1 SGHVS, CDR2 FNYEAQ. The CDR3 sequence is 13 residues long. The V and J ends lost 5 bases and 4 bases, in that order; junction bases with no gene match: 4. This CDR3 reads CASSLQGPTEAFF. The CDR3 DNA reads as TGTGCCAGCAGCCTACAGGGGCCCACTGAAGCTTTCTTT.

V usage is TRBV5-6 and J usage is TRBJ2-7, with D possibly matching TRBD1 (6 bases). Germline V gives CDR1 SGHDT, CDR2 YYEEEE. The CDR3 extends over 11 amino acids. Trimming pared 4 bases from V and 5 bases from J, leaving 7 bases between. Written as DNA, the CDR3 is TGTGCCAGCAGCCGGACAGACGAGCAGTACTTC. It yields the protein CASSRTDEQYF.

The V gene is TRBV20-1, the J gene TRBJ2-7; the D is unclear. The CDR3 consists of 11 residues. Germline V gene data show CDR1 as DFQATT and CDR2 as SNEGSKA (reference sequence). V lost 3 bases to trimming and J lost 2 bases, with 5 bases between them. DNA for the CDR3: TGCAGTGCTAGTACAGCCTACGAGCAGTACTTC. Protein sequence: CSASTAYEQYF.

This clone is categorized as large. This sequence joins TRBV19 and TRBJ1-3; a weak D match, TRBD1 (6 bases). CDR3 length: 17 residues. Germline V gene lookup returns CDR1 LNHDA and CDR2 SQIVND (reference sequence). Trimming took 5 bases from V and 0 from J, leaving 17 bases between them. The DNA for the CDR3 is TGTGCCAGTAGTCTAGGCCCCACAGGGCCCTCTGGAAACACCATATATTTT. Protein: CASSLGPTGPSGNTIYF. Supplemented by reference TRBV19 and TRBJ1-3, the full variable domain reads DGGITQSPKYLFRKEGQNVTLSCEQNLNHDAMYWYRQDPGQGLRLIYYSQIVNDFQKGDIAEGYSVSREKKESFPLTVTSAQKNPTAFYLCASSLGPTGPSGNTIYFGEGSWLTVV.

The chain combines TRBV11-3 with TRBJ2-4; a possible D gene is TRBD2 (7 bases). Looked up from germline, CDR1 is SGHNT and CDR2 is YENEEA. The germline V and J ends were trimmed by 8 bases and 3 bases, with 20 bases remaining between them. The CDR3 has 16 residues. CDR3 DNA sequence: TGTGCCAGCGGACCTGGGGGGGGACAAGACAAAAACATTCAGTACTTC. This gives the protein CASGPGGGQDKNIQYF. Full variable domain (remainder filled in from reference TRBV11-3 and TRBJ2-4): EAGVVQSPRYKIIEKKQPVAFWCNPISGHNTLYWYLQNLGQGPELLIRYENEEAVDDSQLPKDRFSAERLKGVDSTLKIQPAELGDSAVYLCASGPGGGQDKNIQYFGAGTRLSVL.

V usage is TRBV11-3 and J usage is TRBJ1-1, with 10 bases aligning to TRBD1. The germline CDR1 and CDR2 sequences are SGHNT and YENEEA. CDR3 size: 16 residues. V lost 3 bases to trimming and J lost 5 bases; unmatched junction nucleotides: 9. The CDR3 spells CASSFDRGLIETEAFF. DNA for the CDR3: TGTGCCAGCAGCTTTGACAGGGGGCTTATCGAAACTGAAGCTTTCTTT.

This chain uses TRBV6-1 with TRBJ2-1, with TRBD2 identical over 13 bases. The V segment lost 4 bases and the J segment 5 bases; nucleotides outside the gene matches: 14. From germline, CDR1 is MNHNS and CDR2 SASEGT. This CDR3 contains 19 residues. CDR3 residues: CASSVKIGTSGKRHNEQFF. In DNA, the CDR3 is TGTGCCAGCAGTGTTAAGATCGGGACTAGCGGGAAAAGGCACAATGAGCAGTTCTTC.

The J gene is TRBJ1-2, the V gene TRBV27; no reliable D call. The CDR3 consists of 13 residues. Trimming pared 6 bases from V and 0 bases from J, leaving 8 bases between. CDR1 and CDR2 (germline): MNHEY, SMNVEV (reference sequence). The CDR3 sequence is CASRENPNYGYTF. For the CDR3, the DNA is TGTGCCAGCAGGGAAAATCCTAACTATGGCTACACCTTC.

The V and J genes are TRBV10-1 and TRBJ2-6; tentatively, D is TRBD1 (6 bases). V dropped 5 bases and J dropped 0 bases, with 14 bases sitting between them. The CDR3 covers 17 residues. Per the germline V gene, CDR1 is WNHNN and CDR2 is SYGVQD (reference sequence). The CDR3 is CASSPGHSSSGANVLTF. For the CDR3, the DNA is TGCGCCAGCAGTCCGGGACATTCGAGCTCTGGGGCCAACGTCCTGACTTTC.

This rearrangement joins TRBV2 to TRBJ1-2; weak D call: TRBD1 (5 bases). The CDR3 is 12 residues long. Trimming took 8 bases from V and 4 from J, leaving 11 bases between them. CDR1 SNHLY and CDR2 FYNNEI come from the germline V gene. The CDR3 protein is CASEGRGYGYTF. As DNA, the CDR3 is TGTGCCAGCGAGGGGAGGGGCTATGGCTACACCTTC.